The entry below gives a single TCR beta chain sequence along with its context. Its antigen is undetermined. UMI-labeled 5' RACE yielded the TRB cDNA libraries. Using the 5' RACE reads, TCRdb records one entry per CDR3 protein without DNA. This sample's table has roughly 50,000 distinct CDR3 sequences. With some 310,000 cells each, the CD8+ T cell subsets were individually sorted in triplicate. CD45RO-CCR7+CD27+CD95- marked naive CD8+ T cells. These data are taken from a study of CXCR3-negative and CXCR3-positive naive CD8 T cells. Notes on the study in general: When CXCR3-positive naive cells were set against CXCR3-negative naive cells, the former had more hydrophobic TRB CDR3s. Naive CXCR3-negative cells resembled naive CXCR3-positive cells in TRBV-TRBJ usage; memory cells differed.

The CDR3 spans 14 residues. Germline CDR1 and CDR2: LNHNV and YYDKDF (reference sequence). This sequence was found in a human donor in good health. Some clones in this sample may be carry-over from other donors' samples. The chain links TRBV15 to TRBJ2-2. The source material was naive CXCR3+ CD8+ T cells from blood. Subset here: CD45RO-CCR7+CD27+CD95- naive CD8+ T cells expressing CXCR3 (TNR3+). Here the CDR3 reads CATSRDRSTGELFF.